This TCR beta chain was recorded in a study of cytomegalovirus exposure and HLA in healthy donors. Notes on the study in general: According to a later analysis, most TCR beta chains associated with CMV appeared HLA-restricted. Only CMV serostatus was available as immune exposure information.

The length of the CDR3 is 19 residues. Germline CDR1 and CDR2: SEHNR and FQNEAQ (reference sequence). Trimming cost V 1 base and J 4 bases; bases outside gene matches: 11. On this clone itself: Its matching antigen is unknown.

PCR used 60 Vbeta primers and 13 Jbeta primers. Using immunoSEQ multiplex PCR, the repertoire was profiled, and TCRdb retains in-frame clones only, with some absent. There are 150,000 to 200,000 clones in the sample, with around 0.79% held by the top ten. Source material: PBMCs. The chain uses TRBV7-9 and TRBJ2-1; 12 nucleotides line up with TRBD2. The sequence was collected from a woman under 30 in good health and CMV-seropositive. The chain's CDR3 is CASSLGSLAGGRKYNEQFF. CDR3 nucleotides: TGTGCCAGCAGCTTAGGGTCCCTAGCGGGGGGGCGAAAGTACAATGAGCAGTTCTTC.